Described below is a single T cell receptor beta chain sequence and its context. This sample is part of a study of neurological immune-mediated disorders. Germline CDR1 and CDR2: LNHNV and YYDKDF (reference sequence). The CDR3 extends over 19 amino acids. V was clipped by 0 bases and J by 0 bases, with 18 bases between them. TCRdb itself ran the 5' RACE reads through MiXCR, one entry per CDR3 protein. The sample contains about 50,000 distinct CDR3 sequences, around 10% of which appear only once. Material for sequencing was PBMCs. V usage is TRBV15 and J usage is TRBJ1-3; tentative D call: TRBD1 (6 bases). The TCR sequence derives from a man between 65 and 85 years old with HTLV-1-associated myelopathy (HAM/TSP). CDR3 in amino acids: CATSRDRAGVAFSGNTIYF. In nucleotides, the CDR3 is TGTGCCACCAGCAGAGATCGAGCAGGGGTTGCCTTCTCTGGAAACACCATATATTTT.